Below are 24 T cell receptor beta chains sequenced from a single sample in a study of T-cell memory formation after mild COVID-19. TCRdb re-called the 5' RACE reads with MiXCR, one entry per CDR3 protein. The data hold roughly 280,000 distinct CDR3 sequences, with under 20% observed a single time. The sample taken for sequencing was PBMCs or a T cell subset sorted from them (not recorded which). All receptors derive from a man between 18 and 35 years old who had mild COVID-19 (a few samples of this study predate the infection). Cell type and time point are not known.

The sample holds a few counts of this clonotype. The genes are TRBV20-1 and TRBJ1-2, with D maybe TRBD1 (5 bases). The ends were cut back, 5 bases at V and 4 bases at J, with 14 bases in the middle. Per the germline V gene, CDR1 is DFQATT and CDR2 is SNEGSKA (reference sequence). This CDR3 has 13 residues. This CDR3 is CSASAGLTYGYTF. In DNA, the CDR3 is TGCAGTGCTTCGGCGGGACTGACCTATGGCTACACCTTC.

This clonotype came up a few times. This chain connects TRBV7-9 to TRBJ2-3; TRBD1 might be the D (7 bases). Germline V gene lookup returns CDR1 SEHNR and CDR2 FQNEAQ (reference sequence). Trimming took off 5 bases at V and 2 bases at J, with 17 bases between the two ends. The CDR3 consists of 16 residues. The CDR3 coding sequence is TGTGCCAGCAGCGCGCGGGACAGCGGCCTCACAGATACGCAGTATTTT. Translating gives CASSARDSGLTDTQYF.

The chain uses TRBV27 and TRBJ2-5, with D hard to call. V lost 4 bases and J 5 bases, leaving 11 bases between the germline ends. This CDR3 comprises 13 residues. Germline V gene lookup returns CDR1 MNHEY and CDR2 SMNVEV (reference sequence). Written as DNA, the CDR3 is TGTGCCAGCAGTTCTGCGTCAATGGAGACCCAGTACTTC. Amino acid sequence: CASSSASMETQYF.

This chain links TRBV24-1 with TRBJ2-2; possible D gene TRBD1, 6 bases. The CDR3 extends over 14 amino acids. Germline V gives CDR1 KGHDR, CDR2 SFDVKD. Trimming took 4 bases from V and 6 from J, leaving 11 bases between them. CDR3 sequence (DNA): TGTGCCACCAGTGACCCGGACAGCCCCGGGGAGCTGTTTTTT. As protein: CATSDPDSPGELFF.

This clonotype turned up a few times. The gene calls are TRBV5-1 and TRBJ2-5; no firm D call. The CDR3 runs to 15 residues. V was trimmed by 0 bases and J by 1 base, leaving 10 bases between them. CDR1 SGHRS and CDR2 YFSETQ come from the germline V gene. DNA for the CDR3: TGCGCCAGCAGCTTGGAGTTGGTCGGCCAAGAGACCCAGTACTTC. It encodes CASSLELVGQETQYF.

This clonotype was found a few times. The chain employs TRBV7-2 and TRBJ1-1; unclear D gene. CDR3 length equals 13 residues. Germline V CDR1 and CDR2: SGHTA, FQGNSA. V lost 0 bases to trimming and J lost 5 bases, with 7 bases between them. Here the CDR3 DNA reads TGTGCCAGCAGCTTAGCGGGGATGACTGAAGCTTTCTTT. This gives the protein CASSLAGMTEAFF.

This clonotype was seen just once. V gene TRBV9 combines with J gene TRBJ2-3; D call uncertain. V shed 6 bases and J shed 3 bases, with 8 bases lying between them. Germline V gene sequence: CDR1 SGDLS, CDR2 YYNGEE. CDR3 size: 12 residues. In DNA, the CDR3 is TGTGCCAGCAACCAAGGGACAGATACGCAGTATTTT. Its translation: CASNQGTDTQYF. Full variable domain (missing parts from reference TRBV9 and TRBJ2-3): DSGVTQTPKHLITATGQRVTLRCSPRSGDLSVYWYQQSLDQGLQFLIQYYNGEERAKGNILERFSAQQFPDLHSELNLSSLELGDSALYFCASNQGTDTQYFGPGTRLTVL.

In this sample, this clonotype turned up a few times. The chain has TRBV5-6 and TRBJ2-5; D perhaps matches TRBD2 (5 bases). Trimming pared 3 bases from V and 6 bases from J, leaving 12 bases between. The CDR3 runs to 13 residues. Germline CDR1 SGHDT, CDR2 YYEEEE. The CDR3 is CASSSRGMKTQYF. The DNA for the CDR3 is TGTGCCAGCAGCTCTCGGGGTATGAAGACCCAGTACTTC.

The gene calls are TRBV7-9 and TRBJ1-2; D possibly corresponds to TRBD1 (5 bases). CDR1 is SEHNR and CDR2 is FQNEAQ in the germline V gene (reference sequence). V was clipped by 4 bases and J by 4 bases, with 13 bases between them. The CDR3 runs to 14 residues. CDR3 loop: CASSYGTSSYGYTF. For the CDR3, the DNA is TGTGCCAGCAGCTACGGGACCTCCTCCTATGGCTACACCTTC. Using reference TRBV7-9 and TRBJ1-2 for the parts outside the CDR3, the full variable domain is DTGVSQNPRHKITKRGQNVTFRCDPISEHNRLYWYRQTLGQGPEFLTYFQNEAQLEKSRLLSDRFSAERPKGSFSTLEIQRTEQGDSAMYLCASSYGTSSYGYTFGSGTRLTVV.

V gene TRBV5-1 combines with J gene TRBJ1-1; D is uncertain. Germline loops: CDR1 SGHRS, CDR2 YFSETQ. This CDR3 is 15 amino acids long. The V and J ends lost 0 bases and 2 bases respectively, with 11 bases between them. The CDR3 sequence is CASSLGRDLNTEAFF. The CDR3 region has the DNA TGCGCCAGCAGCTTGGGGCGTGACCTAAACACTGAAGCTTTCTTT.

This clonotype has a count of ten or more. The rearrangement joins TRBV5-1 to TRBJ2-5; D gene uncertain. The CDR3 spans 16 residues. Germline CDR1 reads SGHRS; CDR2 reads YFSETQ. V lost 0 bases and J 4 bases, leaving 16 bases between the germline ends. The CDR3 DNA sequence: TGCGCCAGCAGCTTGGATCCCGGCCAGAAGGGAGAGACCCAGTACTTC. It is translated as CASSLDPGQKGETQYF.

This clonotype was detected many times. This chain links TRBV6-6 with TRBJ1-1; D is possibly TRBD1 (5 bases). Germline values: CDR1 MNHNY, CDR2 SVGAGI (reference sequence). The CDR3 runs to 12 residues. With 8 bases removed from V and 5 bases from J, the gap between germline ends came to 12 bases. The CDR3: CASATGGTEAFF. For the CDR3, the DNA is TGTGCCAGCGCCACCGGGGGGACTGAAGCTTTCTTT.

This clonotype has just a few counts. The chain is built from TRBV29-1 and TRBJ1-2; D perhaps matches TRBD1 (5 bases). The CDR3 is 11 residues long. V was pared by 4 bases and J by 4 bases, with 7 bases between. Germline CDR1 is SQVTM and CDR2 is ANQGSEA. CDR3: CSVVDTYGYTF. CDR3 nucleotide sequence: TGCAGCGTTGTGGACACCTATGGCTACACCTTC.

Only a few counts were recorded for this clonotype. This sequence joins TRBV4-1 and TRBJ1-5; D remains ambiguous. Germline V lookup: CDR1 MGHRA, CDR2 YSYEKL. V lost 4 bases to trimming and J lost 2 bases, with 12 bases between them. The CDR3 is made up of 15 amino acids. The DNA for the CDR3 is TGCGCCAGCAGCCCCCGATGGGTAGGCAATCAGCCCCAGCATTTT. The encoded protein is CASSPRWVGNQPQHF.

This clonotype was detected only a few times. The chain uses TRBV7-6 and TRBJ1-1, with no clear D. V lost 0 bases to trimming and J lost 4 bases, with 15 bases between them. CDR3 length: 16 residues. Germline V gives CDR1 SGHVS, CDR2 FNYEAQ. CDR3 DNA: TGTGCCAGCAGCTTAGCGGCGGGGTTGGGGAGCACTGAAGCTTTCTTT. Residues: CASSLAAGLGSTEAFF.

This clonotype was detected a few times. This chain joins TRBV6-2 or TRBV6-3 and TRBJ2-6, with 7 nucleotides matching TRBD2. V lost 2 bases, J lost 5 bases, and 3 bases stayed unmatched. Germline V lookup: CDR1 MNHEY, CDR2 SVGEGT. CDR3 size: 15 residues. CDR3 DNA: TGTGCCAGCAGTTACCGGGGGGTCCGGGCCAACGTCCTGACTTTC. Its protein product is CASSYRGVRANVLTF.

This chain connects TRBV28 to TRBJ2-3; TRBD2 agrees at 8 bases. The CDR3 sequence is 17 residues long. The trim removed 5 bases at V and 0 bases at J, leaving 10 bases unmatched. Looked up from germline, CDR1 is MDHEN and CDR2 is SYDVKM. CDR3 DNA sequence: TGTGCCAGCAGTGGGTTTCCCGGGGGGGGTAGCACAGATACGCAGTATTTT. It translates to CASSGFPGGGSTDTQYF.

V usage is TRBV20-1 and J usage is TRBJ2-5; D unclear. The V end lost 2 bases, the J end lost 9 bases, and 1 base lay between the germline ends. This CDR3 has 8 amino acids. CDR1 and CDR2 (germline): DFQATT, SNEGSKA (reference sequence). The chain's CDR3 is CSARPQYF. The CDR3 bases are TGCAGTGCTAGACCCCAGTACTTC.

This chain links TRBV9 with TRBJ2-5; 8 nucleotides match TRBD1. The CDR3 spans 16 residues. The J segment lost 3 bases and the V segment lost 4 bases, leaving 11 bases of the junction unmatched. The germline V gene has CDR1 SGDLS and CDR2 YYNGEE. In nucleotides, the CDR3 is TGTGCCAGCAGCCCAACGCCGGGACAGGCTGAAGAGACCCAGTACTTC. Translated: CASSPTPGQAEETQYF.

The chain recombines TRBV10-3 with TRBJ1-1, with D hard to call. The ends were cut back, 2 bases at V and 4 bases at J, with 11 bases in the middle. Germline V gene data show CDR1 as ENHRY and CDR2 as SYGVKD. The CDR3 sequence is 14 residues long. The CDR3 here is CAISEGGKSTEAFF. The CDR3 DNA reads TGTGCCATCAGTGAGGGTGGGAAGAGCACTGAAGCTTTCTTT.

This clonotype has more than one count but fewer than ten. The chain has TRBV12-3 or TRBV12-4 and TRBJ1-3; no definite D call. Trimming removed 8 bases at V and 4 bases at J, with 12 bases between. The length of the CDR3 is 13 residues. The CDR3 protein is CASPSTHGNTIYF. The CDR3 bases are TGTGCCAGCCCCTCGACGCACGGAAACACCATATATTTT.

This clonotype came up a few times. The rearrangement links TRBV7-2 to TRBJ2-5, with 9 nucleotides matching TRBD1. V lost 5 bases and J lost 5; bases outside the gene matches: 6. The germline V gene has CDR1 SGHTA and CDR2 FQGNSA. This CDR3 has 14 residues. The CDR3 reads CASSPDRGYETQYF. The CDR3 nucleotides read TGTGCCAGCAGCCCCGACAGGGGGTATGAGACCCAGTACTTC.

This chain joins TRBV6-2 or TRBV6-3 and TRBJ2-1; D is undetermined. From germline, CDR1 is MNHEY and CDR2 SVGEGT. The CDR3 is 13 residues long. V was clipped by 2 bases and J by 9 bases, with 11 bases between them. CDR3 DNA: TGTGCCAGCAGTTACCCTAGTTGGGCTGAGCAGTTCTTC. Amino acid sequence: CASSYPSWAEQFF.

This clonotype came up a few times. The V and J genes are TRBV11-2 and TRBJ1-1; D gene uncertain. V shed 0 bases and J shed 7 bases, with 9 bases lying between them. The germline V gene has CDR1 SGHAT and CDR2 FQNNGV. The CDR3 has 13 residues. CDR3 DNA: TGTGCCAGCAGCTTAGATCCCGATGGTGAAGCTTTCTTT. It yields the protein CASSLDPDGEAFF.